The rows below give T cell receptor beta chains drawn from one sample of a study of monozygotic twins with inflammatory bowel disease. TCRdb re-analyzed the 5' RACE reads; it lists each CDR3 protein once, without DNA. Its table lists some 450,000 distinct CDR3 sequences. Sample: blood. The source is a human donor with ulcerative colitis or Crohn's disease, or a healthy co-twin of an affected twin (not recorded which). Both conserved end residues are part of each CDR3. Each record gives: J gene, V gene, CDR3 protein.

>TRBJ2-7|TRBV7-2
CASSLTQYEQYF
>TRBJ2-1|TRBV18
CASANGPPSSYNEQFF
>TRBJ2-5|TRBV7-2
CASSSIRGAQETQYF
>TRBJ1-4|TRBV6-1
CASSEWQGVVNEKLFF
>TRBJ1-4|TRBV2
CASTPQGGTNEKLFF
>TRBJ2-2|TRBV5-1
CASSVDPTNTGELFF
>TRBJ2-1|TRBV24-1
CATGDSLYNEQFF
>TRBJ2-5|TRBV7-9
CASSLGEVDAQETQYF
>TRBJ2-7|TRBV5-1
CASSLMDTLYYEQYF
>TRBJ2-1|TRBV3-1
CASSQGQTFSYNEQFF
>TRBJ2-5|TRBV6-1
CASRVGHQETQYF
>TRBJ2-1|TRBV20-1
CSPSFQLSYNEQFF
>TRBJ2-3|TRBV27
CASSLLAGEADTQYF
>TRBJ2-1|TRBV7-3
CASSPRTRSNEQFF
>TRBJ2-7|TRBV30
CAWSVVLSYEQYF
>TRBJ1-1|TRBV19
CASKVTWVNTEAFF
>TRBJ1-2|TRBV7-8
CASSLSLELGSVGYTF
>TRBJ1-2|TRBV19
CASIRTEAANYGYTF
>TRBJ2-3|TRBV5-1
CASSFPLAGGDTQYF
>TRBJ2-1|TRBV24-1
CATSGGGVHNEQFF
>TRBJ1-4|TRBV2
CASSDGQGAHEKLFF
>TRBJ1-1|TRBV7-2
CASSIGDRASFF
>TRBJ1-1|TRBV7-3
CASSMTGLNTEAFF
>TRBJ1-5|TRBV19
CASKGRSNQPQHF
>TRBJ1-2|TRBV6-1
CASRRTGVFYGYTF
>TRBJ2-7|TRBV6-6
CATQTALLEQYF
>TRBJ2-7|TRBV5-5
CASSLDTVLAYEQYF
>TRBJ2-7|TRBV6-6
CASTLDRAYEQYF
>TRBJ2-5|TRBV28
CASSALAPTSSPQETQYF
>TRBJ2-5|TRBV24-1
CATSDFLGTQYF
>TRBJ1-1|TRBV11-2
CASSFVNTEAFF
>TRBJ2-1|TRBV3-1
CASTLGPEQFF
>TRBJ2-2|TRBV14
CASSQGGSLLNTGELFF
>TRBJ2-1|TRBV20-1
CSARRDVDEQFF
>TRBJ2-1|TRBV5-6
CASSFQGSNYNEQFF
>TRBJ1-2|TRBV20-1
CSAPSLAIQGVYGYTF
>TRBJ1-1|TRBV5-1
CASSLNSGNPEAFF
>TRBJ2-1|TRBV5-1
CASSYGTEAYNEQFF
>TRBJ2-2|TRBV5-6
CASSLIQVGELVF
>TRBJ1-1|TRBV29-1
CSVDRGHTEAFF
>TRBJ2-5|TRBV11-1
CASSPQSSQETQYF
>TRBJ2-7|TRBV7-9
CASIPHKSSYEQYF
>TRBJ2-3|TRBV5-1
CAGSLEGAASGPHYF
>TRBJ2-7|TRBV5-1
CASSLEGAMFYEQYF
>TRBJ1-4|TRBV12-3/TRBV12-4
CASSWGQSNEKLFF
>TRBJ2-3|TRBV3-1
CASSPRDREYTQYF
>TRBJ2-7|TRBV2
CASRGEAEQYF
>TRBJ1-2|TRBV7-2
CASSFGRRPSYGYTF
>TRBJ2-1|TRBV11-2
CASSFIPSGRVNEQFF
>TRBJ1-3|TRBV5-4
CASSSLGSGNTIYF
>TRBJ2-2|TRBV20-1
CSARRLAGVVTGELFF
>TRBJ2-7|TRBV6-1
CASNRGASGSPEQYF
>TRBJ2-3|TRBV5-1
CASSPLALAGGSDTQYF
>TRBJ1-2|TRBV6-2/TRBV6-3
CASTVDRGYGYTF
>TRBJ2-7|TRBV5-1
CASSIPGIYEQYF